This T cell receptor (beta chain) originates from a study of blood T cell repertoires in COVID-19. On the study more broadly: Acute and convalescent COVID-19 samples came from the United States, Italy and Spain. From T cells, B-cell-depleted T cells, or PBMCs came the material, which was cDNA or gDNA.

Germline trimming cut 0 bases from V and 2 bases from J; bases unmatched to any gene: 4. This CDR3 spans 15 amino acids. CDR1 SGHRS and CDR2 YFSETQ come from the germline V gene. Assay: immunoSEQ multiplex PCR; the TCRdb copy retains only in-frame clones and omits some. Counted here are 200,000 to 300,000 clones, approximately 90% occurring once; the ten biggest clones make up around 7.8%. The source is a man in his fifties or sixties who had recovered from COVID-19. This chain connects TRBV5-1 to TRBJ1-1, with 7 positions matching TRBD1. The material sequenced was peripheral blood. CDR3: CASSLGAGGNTEAFF. CDR3 nucleotides: TGCGCCAGCAGCTTGGGGGCAGGGGGTAACACTGAAGCTTTCTTT.